This T cell receptor beta chain comes out of a study of breast tumors, draining lymph nodes, adjacent tissues. The CDR3 runs to 13 residues. Germline V gives CDR1 DFQATT, CDR2 SNEGSKA (reference sequence). This clonotype was found a few times. Its ends do not fully match the called genes, so a read error is possible. TCRdb used MiXCR to reprocess the multiplex PCR reads, holding one entry per CDR3 protein. This table has approximately 17,000 distinct CDR3 sequences, just under 45% appearing once. This receptor was obtained from a female donor with breast cancer. Some clones in this sample may be carry-over from other donors' samples. The chain recombines TRBV20-1 with TRBJ1-4; 7 nucleotides align to TRBD1. Source material: tumor-adjacent breast tissue. The CDR3 region has the DNA TGCAGTGCTAGGGGACAGCTGTCAGAAACACTGTTTTTT. It specifies CSARGQLSETLFF.